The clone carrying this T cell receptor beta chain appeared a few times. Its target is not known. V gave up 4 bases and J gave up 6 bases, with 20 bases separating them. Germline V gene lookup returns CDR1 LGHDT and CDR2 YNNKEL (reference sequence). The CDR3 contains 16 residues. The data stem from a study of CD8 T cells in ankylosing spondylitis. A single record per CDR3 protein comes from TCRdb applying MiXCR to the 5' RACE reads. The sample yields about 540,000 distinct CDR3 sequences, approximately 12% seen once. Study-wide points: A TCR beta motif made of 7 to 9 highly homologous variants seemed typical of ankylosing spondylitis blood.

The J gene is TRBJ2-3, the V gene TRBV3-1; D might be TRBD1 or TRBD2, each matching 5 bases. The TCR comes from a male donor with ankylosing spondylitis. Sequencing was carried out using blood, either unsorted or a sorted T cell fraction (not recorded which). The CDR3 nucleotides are TGTGCCAGCAGCCTGCTTGCCGGGGACCCCGGGGATACGCAGTATTTT. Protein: CASSLLAGDPGDTQYF.